Shown below are 6 T cell receptor beta chains from a single sample sequenced in a study of vaccination and CD4 T cells after COVID-19. The study sequenced cultured CD4+ T cell DNA using the Oncomine TCR Beta short-read assay. TCRdb fed the PCR reads into MiXCR, producing one record per CDR3 protein. The repertoire has some 21,000 distinct CDR3 sequences, less than 50% of them found once; the top ten carry 4.5% to 6.5%. Antigens of these TCRs are unknown. Described treatment: approximately 10-day PBMC culture with coronavirus spike peptide pools or control peptides (ViraFEST assay). The sequencing used CD4+ T cells from blood, cultured in vitro, collected before SARS-CoV-2 vaccination. Receptors originate from a human donor who had recovered from COVID-19.

The chain links TRBV2 to TRBJ2-2; TRBD1 matches at 9 bases. There are 16 residues in the CDR3. The germline CDR1 and CDR2 sequences are SNHLY and FYNNEI. After removal of 2 bases from V and 1 base from J, the junction contained 2 bases not matched to a gene. CDR3 sequence reads: CASSELGQGNTGELFF. The CDR3 DNA reads TGTGCCAGCAGTGAACTGGGACAGGGGAACACCGGGGAGCTGTTTTTT.

The table lists this clonotype with a count of one. The genes are TRBV20-1 and TRBJ2-7; D is possibly TRBD1 (6 bases). Germline assignment: CDR1 DFQATT and CDR2 SNEGSKA (reference sequence). V lost 1 base, J lost 5 bases, and 18 bases lay in between. This CDR3 region has 15 residues. DNA for the CDR3: TGCAGTGCTAGAGCAGAAAGGGGGTGGGTCCACGAGCAGTACTTC. Translating gives CSARAERGWVHEQYF.

This clonotype has more than one count but fewer than ten. The chain combines TRBV7-2 with TRBJ2-3; D is ambiguous. Germline V gene sequence: CDR1 SGHTA, CDR2 FQGNSA. The V end lost 3 bases, the J end lost 0 bases, and 19 bases lay between the germline ends. CDR3 length: 18 amino acids. The CDR3, as DNA: TGTGCCAGCAGCTTGCGTGGTACGGGCTCGTTTAGCACAGATACGCAGTATTTT. Protein: CASSLRGTGSFSTDTQYF.

The chain employs TRBV20-1 and TRBJ2-7; D possibly uses TRBD1 or TRBD2 (5 bases each). Germline CDR1 and CDR2: DFQATT and SNEGSKA (reference sequence). V lost 5 bases to trimming and J lost 0 bases, with 23 bases between them. This CDR3 region has 17 residues. The CDR3 DNA follows: TGCAGTGCTCCTTTCCATCTCCGGGGCGCGAGCTCCTACGAGCAGTACTTC. Protein sequence: CSAPFHLRGASSYEQYF.

The chain couples TRBV7-9 to TRBJ2-7; 7 nucleotides match TRBD1. Per the germline V gene, CDR1 is SEHNR and CDR2 is FQNEAQ (reference sequence). J lost 0 bases, V lost 4 bases, and 6 bases had no gene match. This CDR3 has 15 amino acids. The chain's CDR3 is CASSSGTESSYEQYF. For the CDR3, the DNA is TGTGCCAGCAGCTCCGGGACAGAGAGCTCCTACGAGCAGTACTTC.

This clonotype has just a few counts. The chain joins TRBV19 to TRBJ2-5; 7 nucleotides align to TRBD1. The CDR3 is 14 residues long. V lost 5 bases, J lost 5 bases, and 8 bases stayed unmatched. Germline V gives CDR1 LNHDA, CDR2 SQIVND (reference sequence). The CDR3 DNA sequence: TGTGCCAGTAGTCGGGACAGCCGTCAGGAGACCCAGTACTTC. Residues: CASSRDSRQETQYF.